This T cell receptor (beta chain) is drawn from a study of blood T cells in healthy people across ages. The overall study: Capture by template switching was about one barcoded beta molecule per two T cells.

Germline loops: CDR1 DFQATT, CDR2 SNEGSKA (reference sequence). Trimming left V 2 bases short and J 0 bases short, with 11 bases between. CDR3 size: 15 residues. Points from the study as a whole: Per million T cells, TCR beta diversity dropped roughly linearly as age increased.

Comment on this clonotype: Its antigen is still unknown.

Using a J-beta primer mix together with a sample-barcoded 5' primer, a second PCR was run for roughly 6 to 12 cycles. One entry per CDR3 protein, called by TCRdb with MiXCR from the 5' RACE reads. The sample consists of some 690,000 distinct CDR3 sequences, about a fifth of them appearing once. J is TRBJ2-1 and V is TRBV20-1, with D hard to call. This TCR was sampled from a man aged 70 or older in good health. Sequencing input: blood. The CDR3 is CSARQNPSSYNEQFF. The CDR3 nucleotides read TGCAGTGCTAGACAAAACCCAAGCTCCTACAATGAGCAGTTCTTC.